This record looks at one T cell receptor (beta chain) sequence and its context. The data derive from a study of control samples from healthy donors and cancer patients. TCRdb's copy holds only in-frame clones and misses some; the assay was immunoSEQ multiplex PCR. The table shows 70,000 to 80,000 clones, with more than 75% occurring only once. This CDR3 is 15 amino acids long. Trimming stripped 6 bases from V and 1 base from J, with 16 bases between. The germline CDR1 and CDR2 sequences are MNHEY and SVGAGI. The chain links TRBV6-5 to TRBJ2-7; TRBD1 might be the D (5 bases). Source material: blood. The source is a man aged 45-60 years in good health. The CDR3 nucleotides read TGTGCCAGCAGCAGACTTACAGGAGCATCCTACGAGCAGTACTTC. It is translated as CASSRLTGASYEQYF.